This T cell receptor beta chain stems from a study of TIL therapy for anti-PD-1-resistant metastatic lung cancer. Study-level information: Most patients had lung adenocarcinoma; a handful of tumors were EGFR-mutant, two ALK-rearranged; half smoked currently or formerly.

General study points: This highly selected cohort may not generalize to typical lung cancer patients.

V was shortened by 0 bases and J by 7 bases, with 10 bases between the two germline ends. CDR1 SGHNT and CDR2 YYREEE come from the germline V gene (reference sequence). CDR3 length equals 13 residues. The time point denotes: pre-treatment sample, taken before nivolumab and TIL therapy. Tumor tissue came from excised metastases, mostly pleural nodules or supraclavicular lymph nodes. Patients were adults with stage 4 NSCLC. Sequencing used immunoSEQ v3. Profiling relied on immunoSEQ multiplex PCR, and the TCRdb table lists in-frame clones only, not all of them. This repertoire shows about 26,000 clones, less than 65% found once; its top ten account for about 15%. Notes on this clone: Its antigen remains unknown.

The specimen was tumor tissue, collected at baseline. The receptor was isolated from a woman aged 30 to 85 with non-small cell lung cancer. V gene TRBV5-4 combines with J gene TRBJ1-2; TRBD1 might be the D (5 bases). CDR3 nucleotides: TGTGCCAGCAGCTTGGTGGGGGAAGGTGGCTACACCTTC. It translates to CASSLVGEGGYTF.